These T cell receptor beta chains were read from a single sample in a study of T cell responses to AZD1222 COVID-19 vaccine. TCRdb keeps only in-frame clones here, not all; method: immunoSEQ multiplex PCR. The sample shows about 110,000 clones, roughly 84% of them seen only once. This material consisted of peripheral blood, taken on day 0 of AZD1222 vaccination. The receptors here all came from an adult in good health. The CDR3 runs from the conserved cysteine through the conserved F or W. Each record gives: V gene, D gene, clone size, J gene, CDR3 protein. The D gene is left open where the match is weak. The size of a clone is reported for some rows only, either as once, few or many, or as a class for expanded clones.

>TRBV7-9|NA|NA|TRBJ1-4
CASSPYVGGGHEKLFF
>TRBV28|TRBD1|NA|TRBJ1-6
CASSPPGQGSSPLHF
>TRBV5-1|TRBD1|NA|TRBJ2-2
CASSLGDRASTGELFF
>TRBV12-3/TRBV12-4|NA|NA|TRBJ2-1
CASTPRGFNEQFF
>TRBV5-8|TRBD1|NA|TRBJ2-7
CASSTRGQGAYEQYF
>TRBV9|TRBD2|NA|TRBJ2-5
CASSFGLGGVETQYF
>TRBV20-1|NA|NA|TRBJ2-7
CSASPRDEQYF
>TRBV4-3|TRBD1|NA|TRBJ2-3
CASSQGTGQVGSRAQYF
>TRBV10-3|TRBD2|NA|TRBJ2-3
CAIGLAGGPDTQYF
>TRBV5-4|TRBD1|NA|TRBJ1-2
CASSLAGSGGNYGYTF
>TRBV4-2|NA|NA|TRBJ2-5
CASSQEITGEETQYF
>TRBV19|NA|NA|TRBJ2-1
CASSILKGGNEQFF
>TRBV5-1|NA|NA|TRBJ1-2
CASSPRGGGQDYGYTF
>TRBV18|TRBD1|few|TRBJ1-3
CASSPTTGSGNTIYF
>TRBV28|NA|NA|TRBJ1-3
CASSLTGYSGNTIYF
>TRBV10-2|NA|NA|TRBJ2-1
CASSDVSREQFF
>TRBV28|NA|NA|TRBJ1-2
CASSLHPGPLRYGYTF
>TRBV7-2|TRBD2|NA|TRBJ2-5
CASSLGEGLAGRETQYF
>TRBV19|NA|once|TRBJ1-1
CASSRHRDTEAFF
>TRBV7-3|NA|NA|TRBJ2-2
CASRRSENTGELFF
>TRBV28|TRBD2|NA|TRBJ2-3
CASSSRLAGDSDTQYF
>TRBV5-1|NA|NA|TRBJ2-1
CASRRDGYNEQFF
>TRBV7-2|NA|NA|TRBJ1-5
CASSSQGDQPQHF
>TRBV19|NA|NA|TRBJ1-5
CASSILSQGGNQPQHF
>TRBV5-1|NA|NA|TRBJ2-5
CASSLASRSEETQYF
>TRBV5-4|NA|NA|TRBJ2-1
CASSLAGFTVAYNEQFF
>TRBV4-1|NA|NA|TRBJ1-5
CASSPRDPLSNQPQHF